The rows below give T cell receptor beta chains drawn from one sample of a study of Ad26.COV2.S vaccination and SARS-CoV-2 variants. Generated by immunoSEQ multiplex PCR, the TCRdb table keeps only in-frame clones and is missing some. The repertoire holds some 390,000 clones, 75% to 90% seen once, with approximately 1.9% in the top ten. This specimen was peripheral blood, taken in a trial of Ad26.COV2.S vaccine versus placebo. These receptor sequences come from a person between 18 and 60 years old who received the Ad26.COV2.S COVID-19 vaccine or a placebo. Both conserved end residues are part of each CDR3. D genes are given only for firm matches. The size of a clone is reported for some rows only, either as once, few or many, or as a class for expanded clones.

NA,NA,TRBJ1-2,TRBV25-1,TGTGCCAGCAGTGACCAGGGTCGAAACTATGGCTACACCTTC,CASSDQGRNYGYTF
NA,NA,TRBJ2-3,TRBV6-2/TRBV6-3,TGTGCCAGCAGCCAGGGGGGAGCGGGCTATAGCACAGATACGCAGTATTTT,CASSQGGAGYSTDTQYF
NA,NA,TRBJ2-7,TRBV28,TGTGCCAGCAGTTTGGTAAGGGGTGTTGCTTCCGAGCAGTACTTC,CASSLVRGVASEQYF
TRBD2,NA,TRBJ2-3,TRBV30,TGTGCCTGGAGTCTGCCGGCGGGAGCAACAGATACGCAGTATTTT,CAWSLPAGATDTQYF
TRBD2,NA,TRBJ2-2,TRBV2,TGTGCCAGCAGTGAGAGACTAGCGGGAGTGGCGGGGGAGCTGTTTTTT,CASSERLAGVAGELFF
NA,medium-sized,TRBJ2-3,TRBV6-4,TGTGCCAGCAGTGACTCACAGGGCACAGATACGCAGTATTTT,CASSDSQGTDTQYF
TRBD2,NA,TRBJ2-7,TRBV11-2,TGTGCCAGCAGCTCAGGGACTAGCGGTCCCTACGAGCAGTACTTC,CASSSGTSGPYEQYF
TRBD1,NA,TRBJ1-5,TRBV19,TGTGCCACCCGCTCCGGGACAGGGGATCGTCAGCCCCAGCATTTT,CATRSGTGDRQPQHF
NA,NA,TRBJ2-1,TRBV6-6,TGTGCCAGCAGTTTCCCGGGACTGGATTACAATGAGCAGTTCTTC,CASSFPGLDYNEQFF
NA,NA,TRBJ2-2,TRBV30,TGTGCCTGGAGTGGAGGAAGGGGACCCAGGAACACCGGGGAGCTGTTTTTT,CAWSGGRGPRNTGELFF